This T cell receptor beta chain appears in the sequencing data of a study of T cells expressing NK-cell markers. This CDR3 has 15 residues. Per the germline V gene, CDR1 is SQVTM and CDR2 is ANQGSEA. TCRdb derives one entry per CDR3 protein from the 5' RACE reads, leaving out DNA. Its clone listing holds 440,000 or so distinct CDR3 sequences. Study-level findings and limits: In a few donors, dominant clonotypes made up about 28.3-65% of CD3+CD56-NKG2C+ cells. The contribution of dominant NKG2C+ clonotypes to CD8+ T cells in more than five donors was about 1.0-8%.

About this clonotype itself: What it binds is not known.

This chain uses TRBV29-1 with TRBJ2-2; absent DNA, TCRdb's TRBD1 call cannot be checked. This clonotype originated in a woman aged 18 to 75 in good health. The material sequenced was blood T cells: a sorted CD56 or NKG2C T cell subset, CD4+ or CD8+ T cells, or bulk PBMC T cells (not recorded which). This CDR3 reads CSVRRTGKGTGELFF.